Listed below are T cell receptor beta chains from one sample, sequenced in a study of T cells after yellow fever vaccination. TCRdb re-called the 5' RACE reads through MiXCR, storing one row per CDR3 protein. The table lists some 170,000 distinct CDR3 sequences, 9.3% of them singletons. The sample here was CD8+ T cells sorted from PBMCs, taken 45 days after the yellow fever booster vaccination. The receptors shown here come from a man between 18 and 29 years old who received the YFV17D yellow fever vaccine. Both conserved end residues are part of each CDR3. A D gene is named only where the DNA matches it firmly. The listing skips clone size in some rows; elsewhere it reads once, few, many or a size class.

>TRBV7-8|NA|few|TRBJ2-2
TGTGCCAGTCTAGGGGAAGTCGGGGAGCTGTTTTTT
CASLGEVGELFF
>TRBV7-9|NA|NA|TRBJ1-2
TGTGCCAGCAGTCCCAGGGTTAACTATGGCTACACCTTC
CASSPRVNYGYTF
>TRBV28|TRBD1|few|TRBJ1-2
TGTGCCAGCAGCTTCCGGCTCGCAGGGGGCCCTGGCTACACCTTC
CASSFRLAGGPGYTF
>TRBV2|NA|few|TRBJ2-5
TGTGCCAGCAGTGAGCGGGCCGGGTCGACCCAGTACTTC
CASSERAGSTQYF
>TRBV24-1|NA|NA|TRBJ1-1
TGTGCCACCAGTGATTTGGGTCACGCAGCTTTCTTT
CATSDLGHAAFF
>TRBV6-1|TRBD1|few|TRBJ2-7
TGTGCCAGCAGTGAGGTCTCCGGACAGGACCCCTACGAGCAGTACTTC
CASSEVSGQDPYEQYF
>TRBV4-1|NA|few|TRBJ1-5
TGCGCCAGCAGCCAAGACGGACAGCCCCAGCATTTT
CASSQDGQPQHF
>TRBV7-9|NA|NA|TRBJ1-1
TGTGCCAGCAGCTTAGCTCGTGGGGATGGCACTGAAGCTTTCTTT
CASSLARGDGTEAFF
>TRBV4-1|TRBD2|NA|TRBJ2-1
TGCGCCAGCAGCCAGGCTAGCGGGGGGAGCAATGAGCAGTTCTTC
CASSQASGGSNEQFF
>TRBV29-1|TRBD1|few|TRBJ1-2
TGCAGCGTTGCGGAGGGGGCTTTGAACTATGGCTACACCTTC
CSVAEGALNYGYTF
>TRBV10-3|TRBD2|NA|TRBJ2-1
TGTGCCATCAGTGTACTAGCGGGGGAATACAATGAGCAGTTCTTC
CAISVLAGEYNEQFF
>TRBV27|TRBD2|many|TRBJ2-1
TGTGCCAGCAGTTTAATAGCGGGGGTATACAATGAGCAGTTCTTC
CASSLIAGVYNEQFF
>TRBV7-8|TRBD2|many|TRBJ2-1
TGTGCCATCCCGGGCGGGGGGGACTCCTACAATGAGCAGTTCTTC
CAIPGGGDSYNEQFF
>TRBV28|NA|NA|TRBJ2-1
TGTGCCAGCAGTTTTCTTAGTTACAATGAGCAGTTCTTC
CASSFLSYNEQFF
>TRBV6-5|TRBD2|NA|TRBJ2-3
TGTGCCAGCAGTCGCCCCGTTGGGGCGGGGGGCACAGATACGCAGTATTTT
CASSRPVGAGGTDTQYF
>TRBV28|TRBD1|few|TRBJ2-1
TGTGCCAGCACCGCAGAGTTCAGGGGGCCCTACAATGAGCAGTTCTTC
CASTAEFRGPYNEQFF
>TRBV5-8|TRBD1|NA|TRBJ2-2
TGTGCCAGCAGCTTCAGGGGGCGAGGCACCGGGGAGCTGTTTTTT
CASSFRGRGTGELFF
>TRBV10-3|NA|few|TRBJ1-1
TGTGCCATCAGTGACCATGACCGAAACACTGAAGCTTTCTTT
CAISDHDRNTEAFF
>TRBV6-2/TRBV6-3|NA|few|TRBJ2-6
TGTGCCAGCCATACAGAGTCTGGGGCCAACGTCCTGACTTTC
CASHTESGANVLTF
>TRBV27|TRBD2|few|TRBJ2-1
TGTGCCAGCAGTTTATTGGGACTAAATGAGCAGTTCTTC
CASSLLGLNEQFF
>TRBV2|TRBD2|NA|TRBJ2-2
TGTGCCAGCATTCCTAGCGGGGTTTTCGGGGAGCTGTTTTTT
CASIPSGVFGELFF
>TRBV4-3|NA|few|TRBJ2-3
TGCGCCAGCAGCTTAGAAGATACTGGCGGGGCCGGGGATACGCAGTATTTT
CASSLEDTGGAGDTQYF
>TRBV27|NA|few|TRBJ2-1
TGTGCCAGCGGGCCGGCTTACAATGAGCAGTTCTTC
CASGPAYNEQFF
>TRBV9|NA|NA|TRBJ2-5
TGTGCCAGCAGCGTAGGGTGGGGAAAAGAGACCCAGTACTTC
CASSVGWGKETQYF